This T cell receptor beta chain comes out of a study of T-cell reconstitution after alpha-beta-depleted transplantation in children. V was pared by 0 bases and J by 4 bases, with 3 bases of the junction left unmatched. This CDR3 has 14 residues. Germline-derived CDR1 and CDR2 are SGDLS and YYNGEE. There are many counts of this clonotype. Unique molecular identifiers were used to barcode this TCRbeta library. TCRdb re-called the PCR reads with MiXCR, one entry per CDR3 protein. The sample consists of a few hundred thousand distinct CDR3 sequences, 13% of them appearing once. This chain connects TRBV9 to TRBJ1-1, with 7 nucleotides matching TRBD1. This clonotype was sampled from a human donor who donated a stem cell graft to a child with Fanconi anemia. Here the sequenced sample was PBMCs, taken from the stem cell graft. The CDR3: CASSVGGQSTEAFF. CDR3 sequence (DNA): TGTGCCAGCAGCGTAGGGGGACAGAGCACTGAAGCTTTCTTT.